This T cell receptor beta chain was identified during a study of T cell responses to AZD1222 COVID-19 vaccine. The protocol was immunoSEQ multiplex PCR, while the TCRdb copy is restricted to in-frame clones and leaves out a portion. The table records approximately 150,000 clones, approximately 85% of them present only once. The CDR3 covers 13 residues. The V end lost 5 bases, the J end lost 3 bases, and 8 bases lay between the germline ends. Germline assignment: CDR1 LNHDA and CDR2 SQIVND (reference sequence). The chain combines TRBV19 with TRBJ1-5; D is uncertain. The input for sequencing was peripheral blood, taken 28 days after the second dose of the MenACWY control vaccine. This TCR derives from an adult who received the MenACWY meningococcal vaccine as a control. The CDR3 DNA follows: TGTGCCAGTAGTCGGGTCGTCAATCAGCCCCAGCATTTT. Translated, it gives CASSRVVNQPQHF.